This is a list of T cell receptor beta chains from one sample in a study of graft-versus-host responses after intestinal transplantation. Method: immunoSEQ multiplex PCR; TCRdb's copy keeps in-frame clones and lacks some. The sample consists of some 40,000 clones, over 85% of them appearing once. No cognate antigen is known for these TCRs. The sequencing here drew on unstimulated CD8+ T cells sorted from spleen or lymph node cells, taken before transplant. Every receptor here comes from a human donor who was the organ donor for an intestinal transplant. The CDR3 runs from the conserved cysteine through the conserved F or W. Each record gives: CDR3 length, D gene, clone size, J gene, V gene, CDR3 protein, CDR3 DNA. The D gene is left open where the match is weak. Clone size, where shown, is once, few, many, or a class for clones that have expanded.

15	NA	NA	TRBJ2-7	TRBV4-1	CASSQVFAGFNEQYF	TGCGCCAGCAGCCAAGTTTTCGCAGGGTTCAACGAGCAGTACTTC
14	TRBD2	NA	TRBJ2-7	TRBV5-5	CASSLAGTRYEQYF	TGTGCCAGCAGCTTGGCAGGGACTAGGTACGAGCAGTACTTC
19	TRBD1	once	TRBJ1-5	TRBV28	CASSSDPGQVMAYNQPQHF	TGTGCCAGCAGTTCAGACCCCGGACAGGTGATGGCCTACAATCAGCCCCAGCATTTT
16	TRBD1	NA	TRBJ2-7	TRBV27	CASSLSGQGHNYEQYF	TGTGCCAGCAGTTTGAGCGGACAGGGACACAACTACGAGCAGTACTTC
14	NA	NA	TRBJ2-7	TRBV5-6	CASSFQPSIYEQYF	TGTGCCAGCAGCTTTCAGCCTTCTATTTACGAGCAGTACTTC
16	TRBD2	NA	TRBJ2-1	TRBV4-1	CASSPSSSGSYNEQFF	TGCGCCAGCAGCCCCTCCTCTAGCGGCTCCTACAATGAGCAGTTCTTC
14	TRBD1	NA	TRBJ1-6	TRBV27	CASSSGQGNSPLHF	TGTGCCAGCAGCTCGGGACAGGGAAATTCACCCCTCCACTTT
13	NA	NA	TRBJ2-7	TRBV5-8	CASSSRTDYEQYF	TGTGCCAGCAGCTCCCGGACGGATTACGAGCAGTACTTC
14	NA	NA	TRBJ1-2	TRBV5-5	CASSLWDVNYGYTF	TGTGCCAGCAGCTTGTGGGACGTAAACTATGGCTACACCTTC
14	TRBD2	NA	TRBJ2-5	TRBV7-9	CASSFPGLEETQNF	TGTGCCAGCAGCTTCCCGGGACTAGAAGAGACCCAGAACTTC
12	NA	NA	TRBJ1-5	TRBV28	CASRVRNQPQHF	TGTGCCAGCAGGGTTCGCAATCAGCCCCAGCATTTT
12	NA	NA	TRBJ1-1	TRBV11-3	CASRPGPFEAFF	TGTGCCAGCAGACCGGGCCCCTTTGAAGCTTTCTTT
13	NA	once	TRBJ2-1	TRBV7-6	CASSRDNYNEQFF	TGTGCCAGCAGCCGGGACAACTACAATGAGCAGTTCTTC
20	TRBD1	NA	TRBJ2-1	TRBV29-1	CSVEDWIGQVLSGANNEQFF	TGCAGCGTTGAAGATTGGATCGGACAGGTCCTTTCCGGGGCTAACAATGAGCAGTTCTTC
16	NA	NA	TRBJ2-3	TRBV5-1	CASSPRTERGTDTQYF	TGCGCCAGCAGCCCCAGGACAGAGAGGGGCACAGATACGCAGTATTTT
15	NA	once	TRBJ2-2	TRBV5-5	CASSPARLNTGELFF	TGTGCCAGCAGCCCGGCGAGGTTGAACACCGGGGAGCTGTTTTTT
13	NA	NA	TRBJ2-5	TRBV7-7	CASSLAVQETQYF	TGTGCCAGCAGCTTAGCAGTCCAAGAGACCCAGTACTTC
19	NA	NA	TRBJ2-5	TRBV28	CASSLGAPLGVHLQETQYF	TGTGCCAGCAGTTTGGGAGCCCCCCTGGGGGTGCACCTACAAGAGACCCAGTACTTC
16	NA	NA	TRBJ1-4	TRBV2	CASVFGQREANEKLFF	TGTGCCAGCGTATTCGGGCAGCGGGAAGCTAATGAAAAACTGTTTTTT
16	TRBD2	NA	TRBJ2-3	TRBV5-1	CASSLGLAGVTDTQYF	TGCGCCAGCAGCTTGGGGCTAGCGGGAGTCACAGATACGCAGTATTTT
16	NA	NA	TRBJ2-2	TRBV7-9	CASSPWIRENTGELFF	TGTGCCAGCAGCCCCTGGATTCGGGAGAACACCGGGGAGCTGTTTTTT
14	TRBD1	NA	TRBJ1-2	TRBV9	CASSATGTGTGYTF	TGTGCCAGCAGCGCCACCGGGACAGGGACTGGCTACACCTTC
13	NA	NA	TRBJ2-1	TRBV27	CASSFGGAAEQFF	TGTGCCAGCAGTTTTGGGGGGGCAGCTGAGCAGTTCTTC
14	NA	NA	TRBJ2-7	TRBV6-5	CASSYSQGSYEQYF	TGTGCCAGCAGTTACTCGCAAGGATCCTACGAGCAGTACTTC
16	TRBD2	NA	TRBJ2-7	TRBV4-3	CASSHSGTSGSYEQYF	TGCGCCAGCAGCCACTCTGGGACTAGCGGGAGTTACGAGCAGTACTTC
16	NA	NA	TRBJ2-7	TRBV18	CASSPLTRDASYEQYF	TGTGCCAGCTCACCACTTACCCGGGACGCCTCCTACGAGCAGTACTTC
18	NA	once	TRBJ2-3	TRBV7-6	CASSLGRSGREFPDTQYF	TGTGCCAGCAGCTTAGGTAGATCGGGGCGGGAATTCCCAGATACGCAGTATTTT
16	TRBD2	NA	TRBJ2-7	TRBV27	CASSQPGTSGTYEQYF	TGTGCCAGCAGTCAACCCGGGACTAGCGGAACCTACGAGCAGTACTTC
13	NA	NA	TRBJ1-2	TRBV27	CASSFGTTYGYTF	TGTGCCAGCAGTTTCGGGACAACCTACGGCTACACCTTC
13	NA	NA	TRBJ2-2	TRBV29-1	CSVGGGLTGELFF	TGCAGCGTTGGGGGGGGCCTCACCGGGGAGCTGTTTTTT
17	NA	NA	TRBJ2-7	TRBV4-1	CASSPFYRDQGLNEQYF	TGCGCCAGCAGCCCGTTTTACCGGGACCAAGGGTTGAATGAGCAGTACTTC
14	TRBD2	once	TRBJ2-7	TRBV7-2	CASSLASGSDEQYF	TGTGCCAGCAGTTTGGCTAGCGGGAGTGACGAGCAGTACTTC
14	NA	NA	TRBJ1-2	TRBV11-2	CASSEPQGRRGYTF	TGTGCCAGCAGCGAACCACAGGGTCGGAGGGGCTACACCTTC
12	NA	NA	TRBJ2-7	TRBV27	CASSLGGGEQYF	TGTGCCAGCAGTTTAGGAGGGGGGGAGCAGTACTTC
14	NA	NA	TRBJ1-2	TRBV28	CASSTGPGGYGYTF	TGTGCCAGCAGCACCGGACCCGGTGGCTATGGCTACACCTTC
13	NA	NA	TRBJ1-2	TRBV30	CAWSVPRAHGYTF	TGTGCCTGGAGTGTACCCAGGGCTCATGGCTACACCTTC
15	NA	NA	TRBJ1-5	TRBV4-1	CASSQLEQGYQPQHF	TGCGCCAGCAGCCAGCTGGAGCAGGGGTATCAGCCCCAGCATTTT
14	TRBD1	NA	TRBJ1-2	TRBV5-1	CASSLVGDRNGYTF	TGCGCCAGCAGCTTGGTAGGGGACAGAAACGGCTACACCTTC
17	NA	once	TRBJ2-2	TRBV19	CASSPPGRGRDTGELFF	TGTGCCAGTAGTCCCCCTGGGAGGGGGCGGGACACCGGGGAGCTGTTTTTT
17	TRBD1	NA	TRBJ2-1	TRBV10-3	CAISEMGQSSSYNEQFF	TGTGCCATCAGTGAGATGGGACAGAGTAGCTCCTACAATGAGCAGTTCTTC
18	TRBD1	NA	TRBJ2-7	TRBV7-9	CASSNPHLGQGNPYEQYF	TGTGCCAGCAGCAACCCCCATCTAGGACAGGGCAACCCCTACGAGCAGTACTTC
15	TRBD2	once	TRBJ2-7	TRBV4-3	CASSQVTSGHYEQYF	TGCGCCAGCAGCCAAGTGACTAGCGGACACTACGAGCAGTACTTC